Listed below are T cell receptor beta chains from one sample, sequenced in a study of memory B cells and T cells in multiple sclerosis. Profiling relied on immunoSEQ multiplex PCR, and the TCRdb table lists in-frame clones only, not all of them. The table includes about 15,000 clones, around 70% detected once. Source material: memory (CD45RO+) CD4+ T cells from blood. The receptors shown here come from a human donor with multiple sclerosis. Both conserved end residues are part of each CDR3. Each record gives: D gene, clone size, J gene, V gene, CDR3 protein, CDR3 DNA. D genes are given only for firm matches. A clone size is listed for some rows: how often the clone was seen (once, few, many), or a class if it is expanded.

D: TRBD1; size: NA; J: TRBJ2-5; V: TRBV18; CDR3: CASSTTGDPETQYF; DNA: TGTGCCAGCTCAACTACAGGGGACCCGGAGACCCAGTACTTC
D: NA; size: NA; J: TRBJ2-3; V: TRBV5-1; CDR3: CASSQGQIAIDTQYF; DNA: TGCGCCAGCAGCCAGGGGCAGATCGCCATTGATACGCAGTATTTT
D: TRBD1; size: few; J: TRBJ1-2; V: TRBV9; CDR3: CASSVADRAYYGYTF; DNA: TGTGCCAGCAGCGTAGCGGACAGGGCTTACTATGGCTACACCTTC
D: TRBD1; size: few; J: TRBJ1-5; V: TRBV30; CDR3: CAWSRTDRGVYQPQHF; DNA: TGTGCCTGGAGTCGAACCGACAGGGGCGTTTATCAGCCCCAGCATTTT
D: TRBD2; size: NA; J: TRBJ2-7; V: TRBV2; CDR3: CASTASGSIEQYF; DNA: TGTGCCAGCACCGCTAGCGGGAGTATCGAGCAGTACTTC
D: TRBD1; size: NA; J: TRBJ2-2; V: TRBV5-1; CDR3: CASSRRQGWVSGELFF; DNA: TGCGCCAGCAGCCGGAGACAGGGGTGGGTTTCCGGGGAGCTGTTTTTT
D: TRBD1; size: few; J: TRBJ1-1; V: TRBV11-2; CDR3: CASAIRTGTNTEAFF; DNA: TGTGCCAGCGCAATCAGGACAGGGACGAACACTGAAGCTTTCTTT
D: TRBD1; size: NA; J: TRBJ1-4; V: TRBV5-1; CDR3: CASSLADRENEKLFF; DNA: TGCGCCAGCAGTTTGGCGGACAGGGAGAATGAAAAACTGTTTTTT
D: NA; size: few; J: TRBJ2-1; V: TRBV9; CDR3: CASSVAGFHEQFF; DNA: TGTGCCAGCAGCGTAGCAGGGTTCCATGAGCAGTTCTTC
D: NA; size: NA; J: TRBJ1-5; V: TRBV6-4; CDR3: CASSDLGGGNKGQPQHF; DNA: TGTGCCAGCAGTGACTTAGGTGGAGGGAACAAGGGCCAGCCCCAGCATTTT
D: NA; size: NA; J: TRBJ2-3; V: TRBV20-1; CDR3: CSGDSTDTQYF; DNA: TGCAGCGGCGACTCCACAGATACGCAGTATTTT
D: TRBD2; size: few; J: TRBJ2-7; V: TRBV5-1; CDR3: CASSAARASGSYEQYF; DNA: TGCGCCAGCAGCGCCGCGAGAGCTAGCGGGAGCTACGAGCAGTACTTC
D: NA; size: few; J: TRBJ1-2; V: TRBV7-8; CDR3: CASSPSRRELRYGYTF; DNA: TGTGCCAGCAGCCCCTCCCGAAGGGAGCTGCGGTATGGCTACACCTTC
D: NA; size: NA; J: TRBJ1-6; V: TRBV29-1; CDR3: CSVGSSENSPLHF; DNA: TGCAGCGTTGGGAGCAGTGAAAATTCACCCCTCCACTTT
D: NA; size: NA; J: TRBJ1-2; V: TRBV18; CDR3: CASSPRDGRRGYTF; DNA: TGTGCCAGCTCACCGCGGGACGGTCGTCGTGGCTACACCTTC
D: NA; size: NA; J: TRBJ2-3; V: TRBV9; CDR3: CASSVLRSTDTQYF; DNA: TGTGCCAGCAGCGTGTTGAGGAGCACAGATACGCAGTATTTT
D: NA; size: NA; J: TRBJ2-3; V: TRBV5-6; CDR3: CASSQTGHSTDTQYF; DNA: TGTGCCAGCAGCCAAACGGGACACAGCACAGATACGCAGTATTTT
D: NA; size: NA; J: TRBJ2-3; V: TRBV6-5; CDR3: CASSPRSYTDTQYF; DNA: TGTGCCAGCAGCCCTAGGAGTTACACAGATACGCAGTATTTT
D: TRBD1; size: NA; J: TRBJ1-1; V: TRBV27; CDR3: CASSWGTGTEAFF; DNA: TGTGCCAGCAGTTGGGGGACAGGGACCGAAGCTTTCTTT
D: NA; size: NA; J: TRBJ2-5; V: TRBV19; CDR3: CASKEGTGPGTQYF; DNA: TGTGCCAGTAAGGAGGGGACGGGCCCGGGGACCCAGTACTTC
D: TRBD1; size: NA; J: TRBJ1-2; V: TRBV6-1; CDR3: CASLAGGHGYTF; DNA: TGTGCCAGCCTCGCAGGGGGGCATGGCTACACCTTC
D: NA; size: few; J: TRBJ1-1; V: TRBV30; CDR3: CAWSVSGGAFF; DNA: TGTGCCTGGAGTGTATCCGGGGGGGCTTTCTTT
D: NA; size: NA; J: TRBJ2-1; V: TRBV5-1; CDR3: CASSLGPEQFF; DNA: TGCGCCAGCAGCTTGGGGCCAGAGCAGTTCTTC
D: NA; size: NA; J: TRBJ2-5; V: TRBV30; CDR3: CAWSIGLQETQYF; DNA: TGTGCCTGGAGTATAGGACTGCAAGAGACCCAGTACTTC
D: NA; size: NA; J: TRBJ2-1; V: TRBV6-6; CDR3: CASSTGYSYNEQFF; DNA: TGTGCCAGCTCCACGGGGTATTCCTACAATGAGCAGTTCTTC
D: NA; size: medium-sized; J: TRBJ2-7; V: TRBV15; CDR3: CATSRDPLNEQYF; DNA: TGTGCCACCAGCAGAGACCCCCTTAACGAGCAGTACTTC
D: TRBD1; size: NA; J: TRBJ1-4; V: TRBV5-1; CDR3: CASSYGQGVGEKLFF; DNA: TGCGCCAGCAGCTACGGACAGGGCGTTGGAGAAAAACTGTTTTTT
D: TRBD1; size: NA; J: TRBJ1-4; V: TRBV29-1; CDR3: CSDLLGQKNEKLFF; DNA: TGCAGCGACCTACTGGGACAGAAGAATGAAAAACTGTTTTTT
D: NA; size: few; J: TRBJ2-7; V: TRBV19; CDR3: CASSIGGTGAYEQYF; DNA: TGTGCCAGTAGTATCGGGGGGACAGGAGCCTACGAGCAGTACTTC
D: NA; size: few; J: TRBJ2-5; V: TRBV7-3; CDR3: CASSFLPQETQYF; DNA: TGTGCCAGCAGCTTCCTCCCGCAAGAGACCCAGTACTTC
D: TRBD2; size: NA; J: TRBJ2-7; V: TRBV7-9; CDR3: CASSFPGLAGYEQYF; DNA: TGTGCCAGCAGCTTTCCCGGACTAGCAGGCTACGAGCAGTACTTC
D: NA; size: NA; J: TRBJ2-7; V: TRBV20-1; CDR3: CSATNAYEQYF; DNA: TGCAGTGCTACCAATGCCTACGAGCAGTACTTC
D: NA; size: NA; J: TRBJ2-2; V: TRBV5-6; CDR3: CASSSLAGRTGELFF; DNA: TGTGCCAGCAGCTCCCTAGCAGGCCGAACCGGGGAGCTGTTTTTT
D: NA; size: NA; J: TRBJ1-4; V: TRBV28; CDR3: CASSLLNEKLFF; DNA: TGTGCCAGCAGTTTGTTAAATGAAAAACTGTTTTTT
D: NA; size: NA; J: TRBJ2-1; V: TRBV5-1; CDR3: CASRGSYNEQFF; DNA: TGCGCCAGCCGAGGCAGTTACAATGAGCAGTTCTTC
D: TRBD1; size: NA; J: TRBJ2-3; V: TRBV6-4; CDR3: CASSDGTGGPDTQYF; DNA: TGTGCCAGCAGTGACGGGACAGGGGGCCCAGATACGCAGTATTTT
D: NA; size: NA; J: TRBJ2-1; V: TRBV28; CDR3: CASSFPSDYNEQFF; DNA: TGTGCCAGCAGTTTCCCTAGCGACTACAATGAGCAGTTCTTC
D: NA; size: NA; J: TRBJ2-1; V: TRBV18; CDR3: CASSLNAGDEQFF; DNA: TGTGCCAGCTCACTAAACGCGGGCGATGAGCAGTTCTTC
D: TRBD1; size: once; J: TRBJ2-3; V: TRBV29-1; CDR3: CSADRGEVDTQYF; DNA: TGCAGCGCCGACAGGGGGGAAGTAGATACGCAGTATTTT
D: NA; size: NA; J: TRBJ1-1; V: TRBV7-8; CDR3: CASSLLGATEAFF; DNA: TGTGCCAGCAGCTTGTTAGGGGCAACTGAAGCTTTCTTT
D: NA; size: few; J: TRBJ1-2; V: TRBV15; CDR3: CATSRAQGTLKGGYTF; DNA: TGTGCCACCAGCAGAGCGCAGGGGACCCTGAAGGGAGGCTACACCTTC
D: NA; size: NA; J: TRBJ2-2; V: TRBV27; CDR3: CASSPGWGGARDTGELFF; DNA: TGTGCCAGCAGCCCCGGCTGGGGGGGCGCGAGGGACACCGGGGAGCTGTTTTTT
D: NA; size: few; J: TRBJ2-2; V: TRBV6-6; CDR3: CASSYSHTGELFF; DNA: TGTGCCAGCAGTTACTCTCATACCGGGGAGCTGTTTTTT
D: TRBD1; size: few; J: TRBJ2-5; V: TRBV28; CDR3: CASSDRGRETQYF; DNA: TGTGCCAGCAGCGACAGGGGACGGGAGACCCAGTACTTC
D: NA; size: few; J: TRBJ1-2; V: TRBV10-3; CDR3: CAISEGQGRSSGYTF; DNA: TGTGCCATCAGTGAAGGGCAGGGAAGGTCCTCTGGCTACACCTTC
D: NA; size: medium-sized; J: TRBJ2-7; V: TRBV7-9; CDR3: CASSPPSRGANYEQYF; DNA: TGTGCCAGCAGCCCCCCTAGCCGCGGGGCCAACTACGAGCAGTACTTC
D: NA; size: many; J: TRBJ2-7; V: TRBV5-6; CDR3: CASSLDSRYEQYF; DNA: TGTGCCAGCAGCCTGGACAGCCGCTACGAGCAGTACTTC
D: TRBD2; size: NA; J: TRBJ2-1; V: TRBV10-3; CDR3: CAISEAGLAYNEQFF; DNA: TGTGCCATCAGTGAGGCAGGACTAGCGTACAATGAGCAGTTCTTC
D: NA; size: NA; J: TRBJ1-2; V: TRBV6-6; CDR3: CASIMGGINYGYTF; DNA: TGTGCCAGCATTATGGGGGGGATCAACTATGGCTACACCTTC
D: NA; size: NA; J: TRBJ2-1; V: TRBV9; CDR3: CASSVASGYNEQFF; DNA: TGTGCCAGCAGCGTCGCCAGCGGATACAATGAGCAGTTCTTC
D: TRBD2; size: NA; J: TRBJ2-5; V: TRBV6-1; CDR3: CASSASSGSRGETQYF; DNA: TGTGCCAGCAGTGCGTCTAGCGGGAGTAGGGGAGAGACCCAGTACTTC
D: TRBD1; size: NA; J: TRBJ2-5; V: TRBV15; CDR3: CATTGTGDGETQYF; DNA: TGTGCCACAACCGGGACAGGGGATGGGGAGACCCAGTACTTC
D: NA; size: few; J: TRBJ2-2; V: TRBV10-1; CDR3: CASSEFLTTGELFF; DNA: TGCGCCAGCAGTGAGTTTCTTACTACCGGGGAGCTGTTTTTT
D: NA; size: NA; J: TRBJ2-7; V: TRBV29-1; CDR3: CSAAYSYEQYF; DNA: TGCAGCGCCGCCTATTCCTACGAGCAGTACTTC
D: NA; size: NA; J: TRBJ1-5; V: TRBV27; CDR3: CASSLSRGNQPQHF; DNA: TGTGCCAGCAGTTTATCGAGGGGGAATCAGCCCCAGCATTTT
D: NA; size: NA; J: TRBJ2-6; V: TRBV5-1; CDR3: CASSLQGAGANVLTF; DNA: TGCGCCAGCAGCTTACAGGGAGCTGGGGCCAACGTCCTGACTTTC
D: NA; size: NA; J: TRBJ2-2; V: TRBV6-5; CDR3: CASSEGSETGELFF; DNA: TGTGCCAGCAGTGAAGGCAGCGAAACCGGGGAGCTGTTTTTT